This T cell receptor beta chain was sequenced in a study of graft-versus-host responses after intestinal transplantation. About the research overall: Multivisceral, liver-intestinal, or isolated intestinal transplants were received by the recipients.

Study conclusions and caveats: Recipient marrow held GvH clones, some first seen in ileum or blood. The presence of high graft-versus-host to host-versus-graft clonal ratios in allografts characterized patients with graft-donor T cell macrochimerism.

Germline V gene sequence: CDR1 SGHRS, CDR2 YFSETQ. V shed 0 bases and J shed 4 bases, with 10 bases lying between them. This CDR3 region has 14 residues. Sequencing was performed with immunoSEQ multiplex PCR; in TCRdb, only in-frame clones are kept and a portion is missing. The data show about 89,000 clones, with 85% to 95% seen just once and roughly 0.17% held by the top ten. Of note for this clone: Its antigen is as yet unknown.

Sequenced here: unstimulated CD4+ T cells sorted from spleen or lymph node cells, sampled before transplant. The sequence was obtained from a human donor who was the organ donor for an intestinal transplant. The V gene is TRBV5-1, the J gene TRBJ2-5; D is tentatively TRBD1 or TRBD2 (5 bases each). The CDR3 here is CASSLAGAGETQYF. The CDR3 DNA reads TGCGCCAGCAGCTTGGCCGGGGCAGGAGAGACCCAGTACTTC.